These 32 T cell receptor beta chains share one sample of origin, sequenced in a study of CD8 T cells in ankylosing spondylitis. Their antigens remain unidentified. A single record per CDR3 protein comes from TCRdb applying MiXCR to the 5' RACE reads. The sample lists 500,000 to 650,000 distinct CDR3 sequences; about 5% were seen once. General study points: What seemed typical of ankylosing spondylitis blood was a TCR beta motif built from several highly homologous variants.

Sequencing was carried out using blood, either unsorted or a sorted T cell fraction (not recorded which). The receptors come from a male donor with ankylosing spondylitis.

This clonotype has at least ten counts. DNA of the CDR3: TGTGCCAGCAGTCCGGCCCGGACAGGGCGCTATGGCTACACCTTC. This codes for CASSPARTGRYGYTF. The rearrangement joins TRBV6-2 or TRBV6-3 to TRBJ1-2, with TRBD1 matching 8 bases. CDR1 and CDR2 from the germline V gene are MNHEY and SVGEGT. The CDR3 covers 15 residues. V gave up 5 bases and J gave up 4 bases; unmatched junction bases: 9.

This clonotype was detected many times. CDR3: CASSLFRDSPYEQYF. CDR3 nucleotide sequence: TGTGCCAGCAGCTTATTTCGGGACAGTCCCTACGAGCAGTACTTC. The chain recombines TRBV7-9 with TRBJ2-7; 7 nucleotides line up with TRBD1. J lost 2 bases, V lost 2 bases, and 6 bases had no gene match. This CDR3 contains 15 residues. CDR1 SEHNR and CDR2 FQNEAQ come from the germline V gene (reference sequence). The whole variable domain, remainder taken from reference TRBV7-9 and TRBJ2-7, is DTGVSQNPRHKITKRGQNVTFRCDPISEHNRLYWYRQTLGQGPEFLTYFQNEAQLEKSRLLSDRFSAERPKGSFSTLEIQRTEQGDSAMYLCASSLFRDSPYEQYFGPGTRLTVT.

This clonotype showed up many times. The gene calls are TRBV28 and TRBJ2-7, with 11 positions matching TRBD2. The CDR3 contains 17 residues. CDR1 is MDHEN and CDR2 is SYDVKM in the germline V gene. V lost 4 bases to trimming and J lost 0 bases; unmatched junction nucleotides: 8. This chain's CDR3 is CASSSGTSGTTSYEQYF. The CDR3 nucleotides are TGTGCCAGCAGTTCCGGGACTAGCGGTACGACCTCCTACGAGCAGTACTTC.

This clonotype was detected a few times. This chain links TRBV20-1 with TRBJ1-1; D call uncertain. Germline V CDR1 and CDR2: DFQATT, SNEGSKA (reference sequence). V lost 3 bases, J lost 5 bases, and 13 bases lay in between. The CDR3 loop spans 13 amino acids. CDR3: CSASRILGTEAFF. CDR3 DNA: TGCAGTGCTAGTAGGATTTTGGGGACTGAAGCTTTCTTT.

This clonotype was picked up many times. The V gene is TRBV20-1, the J gene TRBJ1-1; perhaps TRBD1 as D (6 bases). The ends were cut back, 0 bases at V and 8 bases at J, with 7 bases in the middle. The length of the CDR3 is 11 residues. Germline loops: CDR1 DFQATT, CDR2 SNEGSKA (reference sequence). The CDR3 DNA reads as TGCAGTGCTAGAGAGGACAGCGAAGCTTTCTTT. Protein sequence: CSAREDSEAFF.

This chain uses TRBV20-1 with TRBJ2-3; tentative D call: TRBD2 (5 bases). The CDR3 extends over 16 amino acids. Germline assignment: CDR1 DFQATT and CDR2 SNEGSKA (reference sequence). Trimming removed 1 base at V and 1 base at J, with 15 bases between. CDR3 sequence reads: CSARAPEGRGTDTQYF. DNA of the CDR3: TGCAGTGCTAGAGCCCCTGAGGGAAGGGGCACAGATACGCAGTATTTT.

This chain links TRBV5-1 with TRBJ2-2, with 11 positions matching TRBD2. Looked up from germline, CDR1 is SGHRS and CDR2 is YFSETQ. The CDR3 is 16 residues long. Losses at the gene ends were 2 bases for V and 5 bases for J; bases not matched to a gene: 5. As DNA, the CDR3 is TGCGCCAGCAGCTTCACTAGCGGGAGACCGACCGGGGAGCTGTTTTTT. This gives the protein CASSFTSGRPTGELFF.

This clonotype was recorded many times. The chain uses TRBV2 and TRBJ1-1; the D is unclear. V was clipped by 4 bases and J by 5 bases, with 14 bases between them. The germline CDR1 and CDR2 sequences are SNHLY and FYNNEI. The CDR3 covers 14 residues. The CDR3 region has the DNA TGTGCCAGCAGTGTTAATGAGAGGAGAACTGAAGCTTTCTTT. Its protein is CASSVNERRTEAFF.

This clonotype has ten or more counts. V usage is TRBV7-9 and J usage is TRBJ1-2; D is perhaps TRBD1 (5 bases). V shed 4 bases and J shed 4 bases, with 13 bases lying between them. The CDR3 has 14 residues. CDR1 is SEHNR, CDR2 FQNEAQ, per germline (reference sequence). The CDR3 protein is CASSSGGRGYGYTF. The DNA for the CDR3 is TGTGCCAGCAGCTCCGGGGGGAGGGGCTATGGCTACACCTTC.

There are many counts of this clonotype. The chain employs TRBV28 and TRBJ2-7, with D possibly being TRBD2 (5 bases). V lost 3 bases and J lost 5, with 17 bases in between. Germline CDR1 MDHEN, CDR2 SYDVKM. This CDR3 is 15 amino acids long. The chain's CDR3 is CASSFRGFSRNEQYF. Written as DNA, the CDR3 is TGTGCCAGCAGTTTCCGGGGATTCTCGAGGAACGAGCAGTACTTC.

This clonotype has a count of ten or more. This rearrangement joins TRBV12-3 or TRBV12-4 to TRBJ2-3, with 11 positions matching TRBD2. The V and J ends lost 4 bases and 5 bases, in that order; junction bases with no gene match: 8. The CDR3 totals 16 residues. The CDR3 bases are TGTGCCAGCAGTTCGCCCCGACTAGCGGGGAGAGATACGCAGTATTTT. Its protein product is CASSSPRLAGRDTQYF.

This clonotype has ten or more counts. The genes are TRBV29-1 and TRBJ2-7; TRBD2 aligns across 14 bases. V was clipped by 3 bases and J by 5 bases; unmatched bases: 3. Germline lookup yields CDR1 SQVTM and CDR2 ANQGSEA. The CDR3 totals 14 residues. The CDR3 protein is CSVERGLAGDEQYF. CDR3 nucleotide sequence: TGCAGCGTTGAGCGGGGACTAGCGGGGGACGAGCAGTACTTC.

This clonotype appeared many times. The chain links TRBV10-3 to TRBJ1-1; the D gene is possibly TRBD1 (5 bases). CDR1 is ENHRY and CDR2 is SYGVKD in the germline V gene. The CDR3 is 15 residues long. V was clipped by 2 bases and J by 2 bases, with 12 bases between them. The CDR3 bases are TGTGCCATCAGTGAGGTGGGGGGGAGAAACACTGAAGCTTTCTTT. Its translation: CAISEVGGRNTEAFF.

This clonotype has at least ten counts. The V call is TRBV4-1, the J call TRBJ2-2, with D perhaps matching TRBD1 or TRBD2 (6 bases each). Trimming removed 4 bases from V and 5 bases from J, with 17 bases in between. Germline-derived CDR1 and CDR2 are MGHRA and YSYEKL. The CDR3 is made up of 16 amino acids. CDR3: CASSLKETGGTGELFF. The DNA for the CDR3 is TGCGCCAGCAGCCTTAAAGAGACAGGAGGGACCGGGGAGCTGTTTTTT.

As to this clonotype: With a much larger clone just one base away, this may be a read error. This chain joins TRBV20-1 and TRBJ2-2, with D uncertain. CDR3 length equals 17 residues. Germline CDR1 reads DFQATT; CDR2 reads SNEGSKA (reference sequence). V was shortened by 5 bases and J by 1 base, with 20 bases between the two germline ends. The CDR3 bases are TGCAGTGCTGGTCCCCGCCCTCTAGGGTTGAACACCGGGGAGCTGTTTTTT. Translation gives CSAGPRPLGLNTGELFF.

The chain recombines TRBV7-2 with TRBJ2-1, with TRBD1 matching over 7 bases. V shed 5 bases and J 9 bases; nucleotides not matched to a gene: 10. Germline CDR1 and CDR2: SGHTA and FQGNSA. The CDR3 runs to 14 residues. The CDR3: CASSLRQGMGEQFF. The CDR3 DNA sequence: TGTGCCAGCAGCCTCAGACAGGGTATGGGTGAGCAGTTCTTC.

This clonotype was seen repeatedly, ten times or more. This chain links TRBV20-1 with TRBJ2-7; D remains unclear. Trimming took off 4 bases at V and 0 bases at J, with 10 bases between the two ends. Germline V gives CDR1 DFQATT, CDR2 SNEGSKA (reference sequence). The CDR3 runs to 13 residues. For the CDR3, the DNA is TGCAGTGCTAACGCAGTGAGCTCCTACGAGCAGTACTTC. This translates into CSANAVSSYEQYF.

This clonotype was recorded many times. This chain connects TRBV20-1 to TRBJ1-1; 7 bases align to TRBD1. This CDR3 is built from 14 residues. V shed 8 bases and J 3 bases; nucleotides not matched to a gene: 12. From germline, CDR1 is DFQATT and CDR2 SNEGSKA (reference sequence). The CDR3 nucleotides are TGCAGTACTCAGACCCCAGGGGGAGACACTGAAGCTTTCTTT. Protein: CSTQTPGGDTEAFF.

Many counts were recorded for this clonotype. The chain employs TRBV5-1 and TRBJ2-2, with 7 bases identical to TRBD1. CDR1 and CDR2 from the germline V gene are SGHRS and YFSETQ. V shed 3 bases, J shed 6 bases, and the junction held 8 bases outside the gene matches. The CDR3 is made up of 15 amino acids. The CDR3 DNA follows: TGCGCCAGCAGCTCCCATACAGGGGATCCCGGGGAGCTGTTTTTT. This sequence encodes CASSSHTGDPGELFF.

This clonotype was seen a few times. The chain combines TRBV12-3 or TRBV12-4 with TRBJ2-7; perhaps TRBD2 as D (5 bases). V lost 4 bases and J 0 bases, leaving 22 bases between the germline ends. This CDR3 comprises 18 residues. The CDR3 spells CASSSSSFSETTSYEQYF. The DNA for the CDR3 is TGTGCCAGCAGTTCTAGTTCTTTTAGCGAGACCACCTCCTACGAGCAGTACTTC.

This clonotype has ten or more counts. The J gene is TRBJ2-5, the V gene TRBV6-1; TRBD2 matches at 7 bases. Germline-derived CDR1 and CDR2 are MNHNS and SASEGT. This CDR3 spans 15 amino acids. V was pared by 6 bases and J by 2 bases, with 9 bases of the junction left unmatched. CDR3 sequence: CASRREWGGQETQYF. CDR3 nucleotide sequence: TGTGCCAGCAGGCGGGAGTGGGGGGGACAAGAGACCCAGTACTTC.

This clonotype showed up many times. The chain uses TRBV7-2 and TRBJ1-1; D is possibly TRBD1 (6 bases). In germline, CDR1 is SGHTA, CDR2 FQGNSA. V was pared by 5 bases and J by 4 bases, with 14 bases between. CDR3 length: 14 amino acids. The CDR3 nucleotides read TGTGCCAGCAGCACATCCAGGGGTGGCACTGAAGCTTTCTTT. Its protein product is CASSTSRGGTEAFF.

This clonotype was detected a few times. The rearrangement links TRBV7-2 to TRBJ1-1; the D gene is possibly TRBD1 (6 bases). Germline values: CDR1 SGHTA, CDR2 FQGNSA. The CDR3 has 16 amino acids. The ends were cut back, 2 bases at V and 0 bases at J, with 13 bases in the middle. The CDR3 sequence is CASSLIGTIMNTEAFF. The CDR3, as DNA: TGTGCCAGCAGCTTAATAGGGACAATTATGAACACTGAAGCTTTCTTT.

The table lists this clonotype with many counts. The chain links TRBV28 to TRBJ1-4; D unclear. The CDR3 covers 12 residues. With 2 bases removed from V and 8 bases from J, the gap between germline ends came to 6 bases. Germline loops: CDR1 MDHEN, CDR2 SYDVKM. The CDR3 nucleotides are TGTGCCAGCAGTTTAGGGAGGGAAAAACTGTTTTTT. Protein: CASSLGREKLFF.

This clonotype was counted at least ten times. V usage is TRBV29-1 and J usage is TRBJ2-3; 9 positions agree with TRBD2. The CDR3 contains 15 residues. CDR1 and CDR2 from the germline V gene are SQVTM and ANQGSEA. The junction had 10 bases not matched to a gene; V was cut back by 5 bases and J by 4 bases. The chain's CDR3 is CSVSGSGRSPDTQYF. The CDR3 DNA is TGCAGCGTTTCGGGCAGCGGGAGGTCGCCAGATACGCAGTATTTT.

This clonotype was recorded many times. This rearrangement joins TRBV20-1 to TRBJ2-7; the D gene is possibly TRBD2 (6 bases). Germline lookup yields CDR1 DFQATT and CDR2 SNEGSKA (reference sequence). This CDR3 contains 12 residues. CDR3 residues: CSLRGTAYEQYF. CDR3 DNA: TGCAGCCTTCGGGGGACGGCCTACGAGCAGTACTTC.

This clonotype was observed many times. This chain connects TRBV11-3 to TRBJ1-1; unclear D gene. CDR1 SGHNT and CDR2 YENEEA come from the germline V gene. CDR3 length: 13 residues. V was trimmed by 4 bases and J by 0 bases, leaving 6 bases between them. The CDR3 protein is CASSSSLNTEAFF. The CDR3 DNA reads as TGTGCCAGCAGCTCATCACTGAACACTGAAGCTTTCTTT.

This clonotype has ten or more counts. J is TRBJ1-2 and V is TRBV5-1, with 8 bases identical to TRBD1. The V gene's germline CDR1 is SGHRS and CDR2 YFSETQ. This CDR3 is built from 13 residues. The J segment lost 6 bases and the V segment lost 4 bases, leaving 5 bases of the junction unmatched. The CDR3 spells CASSPRGPDGYTF. In DNA form, the CDR3 reads TGCGCCAGCAGCCCCAGGGGGCCGGATGGCTACACCTTC.

This clonotype was seen at least ten times. The chain joins TRBV20-1 to TRBJ1-1; maybe TRBD1 (5 bases). V was clipped by 1 base and J by 1 base, with 13 bases between them. Germline V gene data show CDR1 as DFQATT and CDR2 as SNEGSKA (reference sequence). The CDR3 extends over 15 amino acids. This chain's CDR3 is CSARVRDRWNTEAFF. CDR3 DNA: TGCAGTGCTAGAGTCCGGGACCGCTGGAACACTGAAGCTTTCTTT.

This clonotype was counted ten times or more. One end of the junction is discordant with germline, which a read error may explain. This chain joins TRBV7-7 and TRBJ2-5, with D unresolved. Germline V gene sequence: CDR1 SSHAT, CDR2 FNYEAQ (reference sequence). The CDR3 contains 13 residues. The CDR3, as DNA: TGTGCTAGCAGCTTAAGCAAGCAAGAGACCCAGTACTTC. Translated, it gives CASSLSKQETQYF.

The chain links TRBV4-1 to TRBJ1-4; D call uncertain. Germline assignment: CDR1 MGHRA and CDR2 YSYEKL. This CDR3 contains 10 residues. Trimming pared 5 bases from V and 7 bases from J, leaving 2 bases between. The chain's CDR3 is CASSSEKLFF. The CDR3 DNA reads as TGCGCCAGCAGCAGTGAAAAACTGTTTTTT.

This clonotype was seen many times. CDR3 region: CASSLEAGTLYNEQFF. The CDR3 region has the DNA TGCGCCAGCAGCTTGGAGGCAGGAACCCTCTACAATGAGCAGTTCTTC. The chain links TRBV5-1 to TRBJ2-1; D uncertain. Trimming pared 0 bases from V and 3 bases from J, leaving 13 bases between. The germline CDR1 and CDR2 sequences are SGHRS and YFSETQ. The CDR3 contains 16 residues.